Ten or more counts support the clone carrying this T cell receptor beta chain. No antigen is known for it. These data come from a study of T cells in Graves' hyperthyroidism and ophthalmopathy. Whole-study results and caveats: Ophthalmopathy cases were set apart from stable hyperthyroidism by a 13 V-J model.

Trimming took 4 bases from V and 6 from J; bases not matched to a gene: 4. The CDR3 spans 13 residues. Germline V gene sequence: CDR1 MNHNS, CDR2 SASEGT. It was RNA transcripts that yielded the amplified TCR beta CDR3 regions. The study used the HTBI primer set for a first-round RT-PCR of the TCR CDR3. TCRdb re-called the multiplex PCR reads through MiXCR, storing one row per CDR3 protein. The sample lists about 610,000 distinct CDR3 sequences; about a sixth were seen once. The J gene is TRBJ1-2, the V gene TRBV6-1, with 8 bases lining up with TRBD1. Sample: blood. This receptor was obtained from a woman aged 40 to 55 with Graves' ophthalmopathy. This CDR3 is CASSGGQGNGYTF. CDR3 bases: TGTGCCAGCAGTGGTGGACAGGGAAATGGCTACACCTTC.